This T cell receptor (beta chain) was captured by sequencing in a study of blood T cells in healthy people across ages. This clonotype came up many times. The CDR3 runs to 19 residues. V lost 8 bases and J lost 0, with 29 bases in between. From germline, CDR1 is MNHNS and CDR2 SASEGT. It was with a sample-barcoded 5' primer and a J-beta primer mix that a second PCR of roughly 6 to 11 cycles was run. TCRdb re-called the 5' RACE reads with MiXCR, one entry per CDR3 protein. The sample consists of roughly 700,000 distinct CDR3 sequences, around 45% of them appearing once. This TCR was sampled from a woman aged 55-69 years in good health. Material: blood. The gene calls are TRBV6-1 and TRBJ2-7, with a weak D call TRBD1 (6 bases). CDR3 sequence reads: CASGNFMETGAPSSYEQYF. The DNA of the CDR3 is TGTGCCAGCGGTAATTTCATGGAGACAGGAGCCCCGAGCTCCTACGAGCAGTACTTC.